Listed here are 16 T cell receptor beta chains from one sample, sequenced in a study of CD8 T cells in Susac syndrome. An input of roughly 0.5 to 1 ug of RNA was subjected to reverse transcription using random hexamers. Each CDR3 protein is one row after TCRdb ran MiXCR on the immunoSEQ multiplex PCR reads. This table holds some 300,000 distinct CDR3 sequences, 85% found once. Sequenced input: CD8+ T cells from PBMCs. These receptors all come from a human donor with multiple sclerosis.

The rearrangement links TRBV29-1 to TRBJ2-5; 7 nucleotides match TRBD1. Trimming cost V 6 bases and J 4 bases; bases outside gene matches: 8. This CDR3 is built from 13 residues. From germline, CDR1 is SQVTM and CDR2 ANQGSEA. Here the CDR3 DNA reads TGCAGCGTGCAGACAGGGTCTATAGAGACCCAGTACTTC. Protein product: CSVQTGSIETQYF.

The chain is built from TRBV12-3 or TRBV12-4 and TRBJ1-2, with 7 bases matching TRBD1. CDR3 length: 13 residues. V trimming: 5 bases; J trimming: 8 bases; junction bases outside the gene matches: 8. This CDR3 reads CASSPRQGLGYTF. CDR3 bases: TGTGCCAGCAGTCCGAGACAGGGCCTCGGCTACACCTTC.

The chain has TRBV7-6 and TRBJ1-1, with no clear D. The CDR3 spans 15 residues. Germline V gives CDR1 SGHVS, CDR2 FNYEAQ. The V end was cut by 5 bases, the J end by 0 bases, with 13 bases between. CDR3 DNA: TGTGCCAGCAGCCCCGGACGGATGCTGAACACTGAAGCTTTCTTT. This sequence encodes CASSPGRMLNTEAFF.

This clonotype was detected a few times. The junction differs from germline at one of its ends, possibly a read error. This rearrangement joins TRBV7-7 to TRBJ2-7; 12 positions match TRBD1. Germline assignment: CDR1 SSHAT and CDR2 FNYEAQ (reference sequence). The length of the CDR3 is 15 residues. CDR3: CASSPGTGGVYEQYF. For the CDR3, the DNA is TGTGCTAGCAGCCCCGGGACAGGGGGCGTATACGAGCAGTACTTC. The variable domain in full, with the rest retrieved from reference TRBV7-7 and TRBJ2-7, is GAGVSQSPRYKVTKRGQDVTLRCDPISSHATLYWYQQALGQGPEFLTYFNYEAQPDKSGLPSDRFSAERPEGSISTLTIQRTEQRDSAMYRCASSPGTGGVYEQYFGPGTRLTVT.

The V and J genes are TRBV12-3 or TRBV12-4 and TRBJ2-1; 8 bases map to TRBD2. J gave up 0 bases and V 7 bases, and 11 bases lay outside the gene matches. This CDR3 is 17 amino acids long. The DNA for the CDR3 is TGTGCCAGCACCGCCGGTGAGCGGGAGCACTCCTACAATGAGCAGTTCTTC. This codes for CASTAGEREHSYNEQFF.

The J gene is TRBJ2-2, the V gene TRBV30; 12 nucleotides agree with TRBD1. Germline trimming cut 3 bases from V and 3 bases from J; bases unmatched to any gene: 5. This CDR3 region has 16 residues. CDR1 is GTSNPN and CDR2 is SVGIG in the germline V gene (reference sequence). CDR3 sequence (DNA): TGTGCCTGGAGGGCTCGGGACAGGGGGCACACCGGGGAGCTGTTTTTT. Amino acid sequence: CAWRARDRGHTGELFF. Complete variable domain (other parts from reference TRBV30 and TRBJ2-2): SQTIHQWPATLVQPVGSPLSLECTVEGTSNPNLYWYRQAAGRGLQLLFYSVGIGQISSEVPQNLSASRPQDRQFILSSKKLLLSDSGFYLCAWRARDRGHTGELFFGEGSRLTVL.

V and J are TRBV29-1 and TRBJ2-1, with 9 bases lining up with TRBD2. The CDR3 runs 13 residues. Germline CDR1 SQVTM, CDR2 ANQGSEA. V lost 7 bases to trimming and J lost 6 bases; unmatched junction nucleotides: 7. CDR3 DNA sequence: TGCAGCGCCTATAGCGGGAGTTTCAATGAGCAGTTCTTC. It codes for CSAYSGSFNEQFF.

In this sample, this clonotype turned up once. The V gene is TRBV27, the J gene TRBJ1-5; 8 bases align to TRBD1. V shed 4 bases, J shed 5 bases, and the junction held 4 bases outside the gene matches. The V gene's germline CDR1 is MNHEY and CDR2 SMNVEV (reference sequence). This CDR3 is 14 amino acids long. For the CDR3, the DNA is TGTGCCAGCAGTTCGGACAGGGTGGATCAGCCCCAGCATTTT. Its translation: CASSSDRVDQPQHF.

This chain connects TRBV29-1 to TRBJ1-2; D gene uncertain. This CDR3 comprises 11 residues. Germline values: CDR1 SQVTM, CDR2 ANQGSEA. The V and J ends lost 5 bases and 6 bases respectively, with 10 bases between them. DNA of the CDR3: TGCAGCGTTTTGAGGGATGATGGCTACACCTTC. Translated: CSVLRDDGYTF.

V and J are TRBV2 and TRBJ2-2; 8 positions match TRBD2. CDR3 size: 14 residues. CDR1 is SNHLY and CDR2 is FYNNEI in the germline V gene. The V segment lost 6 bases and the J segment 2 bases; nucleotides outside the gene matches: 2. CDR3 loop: CASSIAGNTGELFF. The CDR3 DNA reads TGTGCCAGCAGCATAGCGGGAAACACCGGGGAGCTGTTTTTT. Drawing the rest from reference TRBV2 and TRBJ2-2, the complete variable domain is EPEVTQTPSHQVTQMGQEVILRCVPISNHLYFYWYRQILGQKVEFLVSFYNNEISEKSEIFDDQFSVERPDGSNFTLKIRSTKLEDSAMYFCASSIAGNTGELFFGEGSRLTVL.

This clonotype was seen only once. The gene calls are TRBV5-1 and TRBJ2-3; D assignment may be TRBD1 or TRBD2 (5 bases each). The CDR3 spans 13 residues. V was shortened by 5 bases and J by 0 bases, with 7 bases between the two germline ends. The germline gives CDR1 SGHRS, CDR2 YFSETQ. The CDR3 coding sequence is TGCGCCAGCAGGGGACCCAGCACAGATACGCAGTATTTT. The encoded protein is CASRGPSTDTQYF.

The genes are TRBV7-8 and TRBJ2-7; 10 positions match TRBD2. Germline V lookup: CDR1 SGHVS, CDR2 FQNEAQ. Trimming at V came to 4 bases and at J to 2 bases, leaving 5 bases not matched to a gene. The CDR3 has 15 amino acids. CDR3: CASSSRSGRPYEQYF. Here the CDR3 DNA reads TGTGCCAGCAGCTCTCGTAGCGGGAGGCCCTACGAGCAGTACTTC.

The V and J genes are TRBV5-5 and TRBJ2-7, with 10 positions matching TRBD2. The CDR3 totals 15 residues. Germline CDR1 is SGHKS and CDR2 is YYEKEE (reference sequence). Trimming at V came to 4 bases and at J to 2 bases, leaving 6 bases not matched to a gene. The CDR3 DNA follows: TGTGCCAGCAGCGGCGGACTAGCGGTAACCTACGAGCAGTACTTC. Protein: CASSGGLAVTYEQYF.

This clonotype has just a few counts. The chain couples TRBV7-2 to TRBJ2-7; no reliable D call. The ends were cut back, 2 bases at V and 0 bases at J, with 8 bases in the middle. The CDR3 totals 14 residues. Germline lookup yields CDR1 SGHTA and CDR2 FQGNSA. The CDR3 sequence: CASSLKFGSYEQYF. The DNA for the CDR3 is TGTGCCAGCAGCTTAAAATTTGGCTCCTACGAGCAGTACTTC.

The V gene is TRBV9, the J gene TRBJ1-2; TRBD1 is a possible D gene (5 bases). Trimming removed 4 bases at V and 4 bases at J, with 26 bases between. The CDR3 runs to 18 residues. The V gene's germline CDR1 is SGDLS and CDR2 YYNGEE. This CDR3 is CASSPGFGAAEAPYGYTF. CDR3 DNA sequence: TGTGCCAGCAGCCCCGGGTTCGGGGCGGCCGAAGCACCCTATGGCTACACCTTC.

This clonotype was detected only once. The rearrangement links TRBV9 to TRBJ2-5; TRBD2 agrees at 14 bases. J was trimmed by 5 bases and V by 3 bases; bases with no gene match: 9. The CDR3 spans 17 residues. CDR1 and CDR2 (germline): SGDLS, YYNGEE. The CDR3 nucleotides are TGTGCCAGCAGCGGGGGGACTAGCGGGAGTTATTGGGAGACCCAGTACTTC. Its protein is CASSGGTSGSYWETQYF.